Presented here are 18 T cell receptor beta chains from one specimen sequenced in a study of early T cells in non-severe SARS-CoV-2 infection. One entry per CDR3 protein, called by TCRdb with MiXCR from the 5' RACE reads. Found here are tens of thousands of distinct CDR3 sequences, about 16% of them singletons; the top ten hold roughly 6%. Sequencing was carried out using whole blood. The receptors derive from an adult who was a healthcare worker with PCR-confirmed SARS-CoV-2 infection or an uninfected control (not recorded which).

This clonotype was seen a single time. This chain joins TRBV4-1 and TRBJ2-1, with TRBD2 identical over 7 bases. This CDR3 is built from 15 residues. The V gene end was trimmed by 5 bases and the J gene end by 8 bases; junction bases not matched to a gene: 12. Germline CDR1 and CDR2: MGHRA and YSYEKL. CDR3 amino acids: CASSNRGGRRDEQFF. CDR3 sequence (DNA): TGCGCCAGCAGCAACCGCGGCGGGAGAAGGGATGAGCAGTTCTTC.

This clonotype was seen a handful of times. This chain connects TRBV15 to TRBJ1-4; possible D gene TRBD1, 5 bases. The V and J ends lost 0 bases and 6 bases respectively, with 11 bases between them. CDR3 size: 15 residues. From germline, CDR1 is LNHNV and CDR2 YYDKDF (reference sequence). DNA for the CDR3: TGTGCCACCAGCAGAGACAGGGCCTGGGATGAAAAACTGTTTTTT. It is translated as CATSRDRAWDEKLFF.

This clonotype was recorded at least ten times. For the CDR3, the DNA is TGTGCCAGCGGGCAGGATAATTCACCCCTCCACTTT. Protein: CASGQDNSPLHF. The chain combines TRBV7-9 with TRBJ1-6; D is ambiguous. This CDR3 has 12 amino acids. The V gene's germline CDR1 is SEHNR and CDR2 FQNEAQ (reference sequence). Trimming cost V 8 bases and J 5 bases, with 7 bases left between them.

This clonotype was picked up a small number of times. This chain joins TRBV12-2 and TRBJ2-1; the table's TRBD2 call for D was not verified on the DNA. TRBV12-2 is described as a pseudogene. The CDR3 runs to 17 residues. CDR3 region: CASRLIPGLAAYNEQFF. CDR3 in DNA: TGTGCAAGTCGCTTGATCCCGGGACTAGCGGCTTACAATGAGCAGTTCTTC.

The chain couples TRBV19 to TRBJ2-4; possible D gene TRBD1, 6 bases. The germline gives CDR1 LNHDA, CDR2 SQIVND (reference sequence). Trimming took off 1 base at V and 6 bases at J, with 13 bases between the two ends. The CDR3 totals 15 residues. DNA for the CDR3: TGTGCCAGTAGTATAGGATCAGGGGAATCAAACATTCAGTACTTC. Protein: CASSIGSGESNIQYF.

The chain couples TRBV7-2 to TRBJ2-3, with 8 bases matching TRBD2. In germline, CDR1 is SGHTA, CDR2 FQGNSA. The CDR3 has 15 amino acids. The V segment lost 4 bases and the J segment 3 bases; nucleotides outside the gene matches: 6. The CDR3 protein is CASSSGTSRTDTQYF. The CDR3 nucleotides read TGTGCCAGCAGCTCTGGGACTAGTAGGACAGATACGCAGTATTTT. The full variable domain, with the rest looked up from reference TRBV7-2 and TRBJ2-3, is GAGVSQSPSNKVTEKGKDVELRCDPISGHTALYWYRQSLGQGLEFLIYFQGNSAPDKSGLPSDRFSAERTGGSVSTLTIQRTQQEDSAVYLCASSSGTSRTDTQYFGPGTRLTVL.

This clonotype came up a few times. The chain has TRBV28 and TRBJ2-3; D perhaps matches TRBD2 (6 bases). This CDR3 has 17 amino acids. V was clipped by 2 bases and J by 4 bases, with 19 bases between them. Germline lookup yields CDR1 MDHEN and CDR2 SYDVKM. The CDR3 loop is CASSLGRLRERADTQYF. In DNA form, the CDR3 reads TGTGCCAGCAGTTTAGGGCGGCTCCGGGAGAGGGCAGATACGCAGTATTTT.

In its sample, this clonotype was seen a few times. The chain couples TRBV7-2 to TRBJ2-3; 11 nucleotides match TRBD2. The CDR3 extends over 16 amino acids. CDR1 is SGHTA, CDR2 FQGNSA, per germline. J was trimmed by 4 bases and V by 5 bases; bases with no gene match: 8. CDR3 in amino acids: CASSPTSGRSPDTQYF. The DNA for the CDR3 is TGTGCCAGCAGCCCCACTAGCGGGAGAAGCCCAGATACGCAGTATTTT.

The chain links TRBV28 to TRBJ1-5, with D hard to call. The V gene's germline CDR1 is MDHEN and CDR2 SYDVKM. V shed 6 bases and J shed 5 bases, with 11 bases lying between them. This CDR3 has 13 amino acids. The chain's CDR3 is CASSLFPDQPQHF. The CDR3 DNA follows: TGTGCCAGCAGCCTTTTCCCGGATCAGCCCCAGCATTTT.

This clonotype was counted only a few times. The rearrangement joins TRBV28 to TRBJ2-3, with 8 positions matching TRBD2. After removal of 7 bases from V and 4 bases from J, the junction contained 4 bases not matched to a gene. Germline V gene data show CDR1 as MDHEN and CDR2 as SYDVKM. The CDR3 extends over 13 amino acids. For the CDR3, the DNA is TGTGCCAGCATATCCGGGAGGGCAGATACGCAGTATTTT. Its translation is CASISGRADTQYF.

This clonotype occurred a few times. This chain links TRBV2 with TRBJ2-1, with 7 positions matching TRBD2. The CDR3 loop spans 14 amino acids. The V and J ends lost 6 bases and 2 bases, in that order; junction bases with no gene match: 4. The germline CDR1 and CDR2 sequences are SNHLY and FYNNEI. The CDR3 nucleotides read TGTGCCAGCAGGGGCGGGAGAACCTACAATGAGCAGTTCTTC. It encodes CASRGGRTYNEQFF.

There are many counts of this clonotype. The rearrangement joins TRBV29-1 to TRBJ2-1; 8 bases line up with TRBD2. The CDR3 loop spans 14 amino acids. After removal of 4 bases from V and 6 bases from J, the junction contained 8 bases not matched to a gene. Germline V gene lookup returns CDR1 SQVTM and CDR2 ANQGSEA. This CDR3 is CSVVHTAGVNEQFF. The CDR3 DNA is TGCAGCGTTGTCCACACAGCGGGGGTCAATGAGCAGTTCTTC.

This chain joins TRBV9 and TRBJ2-1; D gene uncertain. Germline lookup yields CDR1 SGDLS and CDR2 YYNGEE. CDR3 length: 15 residues. Trimming took off 3 bases at V and 0 bases at J, with 10 bases between the two ends. CDR3 amino acids: CASSGEHLSYNEQFF. The CDR3 coding sequence is TGTGCCAGCAGCGGGGAACATCTCTCCTACAATGAGCAGTTCTTC.

This clonotype was found a few times. The rearrangement joins TRBV24-1 to TRBJ2-2, with 8 bases fitting TRBD1. With V trimmed by 8 bases and J by 3 bases, 4 bases remained unmatched. The germline CDR1 and CDR2 sequences are KGHDR and SFDVKD. The CDR3 is 14 residues long. The CDR3 sequence is CATKQQGDTGELFF. As DNA, the CDR3 is TGTGCCACCAAACAACAGGGGGACACCGGGGAGCTGTTTTTT.

The chain employs TRBV7-6 and TRBJ2-1, with TRBD2 matching 10 bases. CDR3 length: 15 residues. Unmatched junction bases numbered 5, after V lost 7 bases and J lost 2 bases. Germline V CDR1 and CDR2: SGHVS, FNYEAQ. CDR3 amino acids: CASTSAGGPYNEQFF. CDR3 in DNA: TGTGCCAGCACCTCAGCGGGAGGGCCCTACAATGAGCAGTTCTTC.

The chain has TRBV5-6 and TRBJ1-1; no definite D call. V was pared by 2 bases and J by 0 bases, with 8 bases between. This CDR3 is built from 14 residues. CDR1 is SGHDT and CDR2 is YYEEEE in the germline V gene. CDR3 sequence: CASSFGSLNTEAFF. The CDR3 DNA sequence: TGTGCCAGCAGCTTCGGCAGCCTGAACACTGAAGCTTTCTTT.

The rearrangement links TRBV5-1 to TRBJ2-1, with unresolved D. The V gene lost 0 bases and the J gene lost 4 bases, with 11 bases spanning the gap. The V gene's germline CDR1 is SGHRS and CDR2 YFSETQ. The CDR3 extends over 15 amino acids. The CDR3 spells CASSLGQLVYNEQFF. The CDR3 DNA follows: TGCGCCAGCAGCTTGGGTCAGTTGGTATACAATGAGCAGTTCTTC.

Ten or more counts support this clonotype. V usage is TRBV6-1 and J usage is TRBJ2-1, with 8 bases aligning to TRBD2. This CDR3 has 17 residues. The J segment lost 0 bases and the V segment lost 1 base, leaving 5 bases of the junction unmatched. CDR1 is MNHNS, CDR2 SASEGT, per germline. The CDR3 protein is CASSEDGSGVSYNEQFF. The CDR3 DNA follows: TGTGCCAGCAGTGAAGATGGTAGCGGGGTCTCCTACAATGAGCAGTTCTTC.